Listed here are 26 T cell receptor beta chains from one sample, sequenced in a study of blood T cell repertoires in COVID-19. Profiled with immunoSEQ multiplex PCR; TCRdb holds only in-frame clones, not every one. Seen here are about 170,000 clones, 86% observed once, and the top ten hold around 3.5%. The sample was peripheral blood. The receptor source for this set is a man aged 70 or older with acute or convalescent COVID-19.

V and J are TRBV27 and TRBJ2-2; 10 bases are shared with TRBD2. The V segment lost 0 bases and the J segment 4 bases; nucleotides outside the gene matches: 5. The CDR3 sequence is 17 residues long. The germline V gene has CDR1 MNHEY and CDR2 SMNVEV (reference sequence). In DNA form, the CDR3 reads TGTGCCAGCAGTTTATCGAGAAGCGGGAGGGGCACCGGGGAGCTGTTTTTT. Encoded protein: CASSLSRSGRGTGELFF.

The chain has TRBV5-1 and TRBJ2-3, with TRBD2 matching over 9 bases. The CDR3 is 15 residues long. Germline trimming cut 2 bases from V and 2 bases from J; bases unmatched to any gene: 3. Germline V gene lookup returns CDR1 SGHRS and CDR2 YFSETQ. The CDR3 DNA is TGCGCCAGCAGCTTAACTAGCGGGTTCACAGATACGCAGTATTTT. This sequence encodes CASSLTSGFTDTQYF.

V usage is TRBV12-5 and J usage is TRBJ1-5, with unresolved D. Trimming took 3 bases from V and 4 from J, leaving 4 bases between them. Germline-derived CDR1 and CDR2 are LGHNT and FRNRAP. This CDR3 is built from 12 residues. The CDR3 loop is CASGFPNQPQHF. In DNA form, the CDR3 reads TGTGCTAGTGGTTTCCCAAATCAGCCCCAGCATTTT.

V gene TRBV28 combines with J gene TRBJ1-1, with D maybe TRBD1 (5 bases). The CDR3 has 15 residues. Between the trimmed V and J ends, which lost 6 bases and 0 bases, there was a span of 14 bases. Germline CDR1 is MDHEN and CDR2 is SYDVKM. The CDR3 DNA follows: TGTGCCAGCAGGCTAACAGGCCCGATGAACACTGAAGCTTTCTTT. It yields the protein CASRLTGPMNTEAFF.

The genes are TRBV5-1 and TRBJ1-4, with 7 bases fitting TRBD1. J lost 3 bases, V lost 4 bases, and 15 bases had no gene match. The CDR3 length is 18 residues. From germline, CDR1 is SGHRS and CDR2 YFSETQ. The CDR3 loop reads CASSAYRDSGEANEKLFF. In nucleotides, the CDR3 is TGCGCCAGCAGCGCCTACAGGGACAGTGGTGAAGCTAATGAAAAACTGTTTTTT.

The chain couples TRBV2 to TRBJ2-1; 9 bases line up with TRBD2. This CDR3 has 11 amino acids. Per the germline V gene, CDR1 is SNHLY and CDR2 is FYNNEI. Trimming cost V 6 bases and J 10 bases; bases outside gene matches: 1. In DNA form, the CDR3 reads TGTGCCAGCAGCCTAGCGGGAGAGCAGTTCTTC. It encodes CASSLAGEQFF.

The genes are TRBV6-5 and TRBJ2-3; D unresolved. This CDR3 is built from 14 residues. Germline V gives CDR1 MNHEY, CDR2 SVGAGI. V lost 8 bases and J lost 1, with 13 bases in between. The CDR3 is CASSPSVGTDTQYF. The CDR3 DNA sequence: TGTGCCAGCTCCCCATCGGTGGGCACAGATACGCAGTATTTT.

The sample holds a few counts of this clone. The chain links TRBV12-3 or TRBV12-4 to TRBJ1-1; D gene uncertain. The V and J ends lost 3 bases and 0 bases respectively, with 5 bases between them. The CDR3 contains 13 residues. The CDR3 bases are TGTGCCAGCAGTTTTAGTATGAACACTGAAGCTTTCTTT. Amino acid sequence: CASSFSMNTEAFF.

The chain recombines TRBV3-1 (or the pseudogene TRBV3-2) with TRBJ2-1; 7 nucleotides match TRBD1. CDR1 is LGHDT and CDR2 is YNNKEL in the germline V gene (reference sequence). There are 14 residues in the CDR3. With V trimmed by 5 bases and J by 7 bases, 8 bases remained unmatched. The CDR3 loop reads CASSSRGMTNEQFF. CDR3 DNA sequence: TGTGCCAGCAGCTCCAGGGGGATGACGAATGAGCAGTTCTTC.

The CDR3 DNA reads as TGTGCCAGCAGTTCGCAGGGTACCGGGGAGCTGTTTTTT. Translated, it gives CASSSQGTGELFF. The gene calls are TRBV6-6 and TRBJ2-2; D is possibly TRBD1 (5 bases). The V end was cut by 4 bases, the J end by 5 bases, with 8 bases between. Germline-derived CDR1 and CDR2 are MNHNY and SVGAGI (reference sequence). The CDR3 extends over 13 amino acids.

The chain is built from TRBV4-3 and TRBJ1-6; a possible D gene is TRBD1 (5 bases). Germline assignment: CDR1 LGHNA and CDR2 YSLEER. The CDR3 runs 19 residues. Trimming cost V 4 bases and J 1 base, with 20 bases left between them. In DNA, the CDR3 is TGCGCCAGCAGCCTCCGAGTCCCGGATTCAGGGTCCTATAATTCACCCCTCCACTTT. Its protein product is CASSLRVPDSGSYNSPLHF.

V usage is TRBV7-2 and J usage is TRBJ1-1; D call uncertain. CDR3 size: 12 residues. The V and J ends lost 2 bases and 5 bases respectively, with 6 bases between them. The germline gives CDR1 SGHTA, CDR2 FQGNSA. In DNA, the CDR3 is TGTGCCAGCAGCTTACGCCAGACTGAAGCTTTCTTT. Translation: CASSLRQTEAFF.

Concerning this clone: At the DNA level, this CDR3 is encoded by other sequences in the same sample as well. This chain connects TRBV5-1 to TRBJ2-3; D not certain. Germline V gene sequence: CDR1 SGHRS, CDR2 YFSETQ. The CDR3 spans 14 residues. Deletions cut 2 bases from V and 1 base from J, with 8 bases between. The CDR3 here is CASSFRQGTDTQYF. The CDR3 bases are TGCGCCAGCAGCTTTAGGCAGGGCACAGATACGCAGTATTTT. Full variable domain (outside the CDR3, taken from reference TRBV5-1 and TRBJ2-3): KAGVTQTPRYLIKTRGQQVTLSCSPISGHRSVSWYQQTPGQGLQFLFEYFSETQRNKGNFPGRFSGRQFSNSRSEMNVSTLELGDSALYLCASSFRQGTDTQYFGPGTRLTVL.

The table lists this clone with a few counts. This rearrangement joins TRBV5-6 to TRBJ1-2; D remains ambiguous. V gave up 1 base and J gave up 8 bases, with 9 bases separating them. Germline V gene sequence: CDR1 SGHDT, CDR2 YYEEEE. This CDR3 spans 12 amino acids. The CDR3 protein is CASSLLALGYTF. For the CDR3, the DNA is TGTGCCAGCAGCTTGCTGGCCCTGGGCTACACCTTC.

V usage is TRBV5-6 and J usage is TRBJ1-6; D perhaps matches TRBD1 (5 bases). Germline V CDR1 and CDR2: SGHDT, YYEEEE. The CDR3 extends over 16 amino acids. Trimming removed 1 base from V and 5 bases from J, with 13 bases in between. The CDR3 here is CASSLWGVSDNSPLHF. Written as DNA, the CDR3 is TGTGCCAGCAGCTTGTGGGGGGTCTCGGATAATTCACCCCTCCACTTT.

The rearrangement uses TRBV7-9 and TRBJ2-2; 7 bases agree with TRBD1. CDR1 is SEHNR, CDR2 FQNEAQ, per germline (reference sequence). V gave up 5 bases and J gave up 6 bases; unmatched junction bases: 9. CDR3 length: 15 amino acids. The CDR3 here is CASSTRGGAAGELFF. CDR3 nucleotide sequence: TGTGCCAGCAGCACTAGAGGGGGCGCCGCCGGGGAGCTGTTTTTT.

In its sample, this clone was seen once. CDR3 protein: CASSPAGGQEKLFF. The DNA of the CDR3 is TGTGCCAGCAGCCCCGCCGGGGGGCAAGAAAAACTGTTTTTT. The chain uses TRBV7-2 and TRBJ1-4, with D perhaps TRBD1 (6 bases). This CDR3 comprises 14 residues. Trimming pared 5 bases from V and 8 bases from J, leaving 15 bases between. Germline lookup yields CDR1 SGHTA and CDR2 FQGNSA.

CDR3 amino acids: CASSERRITYEQYF. As DNA, the CDR3 is TGCGCCAGCAGTGAAAGGCGGATTACCTACGAGCAGTACTTC. The V gene is TRBV10-2, the J gene TRBJ2-7; D uncertain. Trimming took 3 bases from V and 2 from J, leaving 11 bases between them. From germline, CDR1 is WSHSY and CDR2 SAAADI. The CDR3 runs to 14 residues.

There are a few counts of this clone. The CDR3 spells CASSPERDSDTQYF. The CDR3 DNA reads TGTGCCAGCAGCCCGGAGCGGGACTCAGATACGCAGTATTTT. The chain recombines TRBV3-1 (or the pseudogene TRBV3-2) with TRBJ2-3; TRBD2 aligns across 7 bases. The trim removed 4 bases at V and 4 bases at J, leaving 5 bases unmatched. Germline loops: CDR1 LGHDT, CDR2 YNNKEL (reference sequence). The CDR3 runs 14 residues.

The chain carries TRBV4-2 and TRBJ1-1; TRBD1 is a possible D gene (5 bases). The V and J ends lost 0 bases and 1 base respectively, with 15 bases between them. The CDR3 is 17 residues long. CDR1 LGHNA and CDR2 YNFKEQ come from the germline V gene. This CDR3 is CASSQDRGRLKNTEAFF. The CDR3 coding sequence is TGTGCCAGCAGCCAAGATAGGGGCAGGCTCAAGAACACTGAAGCTTTCTTT.

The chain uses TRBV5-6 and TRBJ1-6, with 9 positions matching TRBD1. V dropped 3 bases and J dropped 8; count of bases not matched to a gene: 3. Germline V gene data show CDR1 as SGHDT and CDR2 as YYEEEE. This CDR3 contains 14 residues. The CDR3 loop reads CASSSDRGDSPLHF. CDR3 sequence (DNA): TGTGCCAGCAGCTCGGACAGGGGCGATTCACCCCTCCACTTT. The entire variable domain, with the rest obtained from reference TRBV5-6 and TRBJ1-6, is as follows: DAGVTQSPTHLIKTRGQQVTLRCSPKSGHDTVSWYQQALGQGPQFIFQYYEEEERQRGNFPDRFSGHQFPNYSSELNVNALLLGDSALYLCASSSDRGDSPLHFGNGTRLTVT.

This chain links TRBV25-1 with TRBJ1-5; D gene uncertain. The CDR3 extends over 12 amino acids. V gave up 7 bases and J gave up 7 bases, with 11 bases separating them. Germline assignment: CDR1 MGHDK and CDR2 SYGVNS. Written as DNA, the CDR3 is TGTGCCAGCACCCTACGGGGACAGCCCCAGCATTTT. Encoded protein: CASTLRGQPQHF.

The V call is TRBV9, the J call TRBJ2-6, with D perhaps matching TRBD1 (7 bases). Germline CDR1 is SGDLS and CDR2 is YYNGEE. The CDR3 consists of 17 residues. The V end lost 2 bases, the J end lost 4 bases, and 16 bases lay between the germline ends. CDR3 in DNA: TGTGCCAGCAGCGTTGCAACCAGGGGGGCCGGGGCCAACGTCCTGACTTTC. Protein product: CASSVATRGAGANVLTF.

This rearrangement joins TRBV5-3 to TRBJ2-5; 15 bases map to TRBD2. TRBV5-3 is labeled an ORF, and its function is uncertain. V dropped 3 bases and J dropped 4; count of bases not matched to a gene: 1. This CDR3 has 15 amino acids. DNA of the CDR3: TGTGCCAGAAGCTCGGGACTAGCGGGAGGAGAGACCCAGTACTTC. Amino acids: CARSSGLAGGETQYF.

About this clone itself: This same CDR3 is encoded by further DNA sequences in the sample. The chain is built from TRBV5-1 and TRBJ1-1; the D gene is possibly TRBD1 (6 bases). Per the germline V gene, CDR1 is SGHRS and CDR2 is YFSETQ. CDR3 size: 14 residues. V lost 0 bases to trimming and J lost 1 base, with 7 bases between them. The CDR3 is CASSLAGANTEAFF. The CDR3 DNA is TGCGCCAGCAGCTTGGCAGGGGCGAACACTGAAGCTTTCTTT.

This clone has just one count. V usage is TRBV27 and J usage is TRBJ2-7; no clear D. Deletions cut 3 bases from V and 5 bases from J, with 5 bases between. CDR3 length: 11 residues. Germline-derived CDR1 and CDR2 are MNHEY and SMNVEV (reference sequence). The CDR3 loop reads CASSFRDEQYF. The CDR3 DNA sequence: TGTGCCAGCAGTTTCCGAGACGAGCAGTACTTC.